Described below is a single TCR beta chain sequence and its context. This clone was found a few times. Its antigen is still unknown. No base-level quality is on record; no much larger clone is a single base apart. In the first month after transplant, blood samples were collected up to 4 times, and after that at least monthly when available. This sample was taken from a study of graft-versus-host responses after intestinal transplantation (dated by TCRdb to 2020 to 2022). For the wider study: Recipients received multivisceral, liver-intestinal, or isolated intestinal transplants. Anti-thymocyte globulin induction was given to all recipients, followed by maintenance tacrolimus and steroids for 2 to 3 years. Graft-versus-host and host-versus-graft alloreactive T cell clones were tracked in the graft, circulation and bone marrow after intestinal transplantation using bulk TCR-beta CDR3 sequencing. Alloreactive clones were identified by sequencing pre-transplant mixed lymphocyte reaction products and comparing these products with unstimulated pre-transplant donor and recipient T cells. Of the roughly 23 intestinal transplant recipients enrolled in the cohort, one of whom was a retransplant, a few patients without pretransplant specimens were excluded. Donor T cell macrochimerism was defined as a peak of at least 4% donor T cells among recipient peripheral blood mononuclear cells. Rather than going through the commercial service, samples from a few later patients were sequenced in-house on an Illumina MiSeq and processed with MiXCR.

V is cut by 5 bases and J by 7 bases, and the space between the germline ends is 9 bases. From a lookup of the germline V gene (reference sequence), CDR1 and CDR2 are MNHEY and SMNVEV. The CDR3 holds 11 amino acids from the cysteine to the phenylalanine. Only the CDR3 DNA stays, 33 bases, in frame from base 1. The library was made by the immunoSEQ multiplex PCR assay. For most patients, genomic DNA was subjected to high-throughput TCR-beta CDR3 sequencing by Adaptive Biotechnologies. Per the authors' processing: Adaptive's ImmunoSEQ software supplied the TCR sequencing data for around 19 patients, while MiXCR and VDJtools were used to process a few other patients. CDR3 nucleotide sequences shared by donor and recipient were removed because the origin of these sequences could not be assigned. Alloreactive clones required at least 2-fold expansion over unstimulated cells and minimum CFSE-low frequency of 0.002% (template counts) or 0.001% (read counts). Clones were considered mappable if detected in sequenced pre-transplant spleen, lymph node, or MLR CFSE-low populations of the donor or recipient. Cumulative frequency of alloreactive clones was calculated as a percentage of all sequences weighted by copy number. TCRdb obtained this table from immuneACCESS and retained in-frame rearrangements with V and J assigned. These tables miss some clones; where compared with another copy, unresolved V genes account for less than half of the shortfall, and the remainder is unexplained. D and trimming come from the DNA, and the V and J calls and clone size come from that table. For this sample there are approximately 58,000 clones; under 95% appear just once. The ten largest clonotypes hold roughly 2.7% of the sample.

The investigation overall reported the following: In the allografts of patients with donor T cell macrochimerism, GvH to HvG T cell clonal ratios were high. Peak levels of circulating GvH clones were associated with declines in HvG clones early after transplant. GvH clones were found in recipient bone marrow, and some of the GvH clones appeared earlier in ileal mucosa or blood, which is consistent with an intestinal mucosal origin. The conclusions were limited by the relatively low number and heterogeneity of the intestinal transplant patients.

The TCR sequence derives from a human patient who received an intestinal transplant, so some T cells may come from the graft donor. The sequences come from PBMCs, collected less than 130 days after intestinal transplantation. Recombination joined TRBV27 with TRBJ2-7; the D gene remains uncertain. The CDR3 reads as follows: CASSQAGEQYF. Here is the DNA: TGTGCCAGCAGTCAAGCTGGGGAGCAGTACTTC.